This TCR beta chain is drawn from a study of blood T cells in healthy people across ages. Study-level findings and limits: Estimated diversity, derived from one million T cells, was regarded as an underestimate.

Researchers collected 9 to 10 milliliters of peripheral blood from every single donor. About this clonotype itself: Antigen specificity is unknown.

Then a second PCR, running about 6 to 12 cycles, was carried out with a sample-barcoded 5' primer and a J-beta primer mix. All samples yielded 2.5 million or more CDR3-containing paired-end reads. TCRdb independently ran MiXCR on the 5' RACE reads; one entry per CDR3 protein. The sample carries about 1,400,000 distinct CDR3 sequences, roughly 64% recorded once. The sample taken for sequencing was blood. This sequence was found in a man younger than 30 in good health.

The CDR3 sequence is CASSLPRVYNEQFF. The DNA of the CDR3 is TGCGCCAGCAGCTTGCCTCGGGTCTACAATGAGCAGTTCTTC. The chain recombines TRBV5-1 with TRBJ2-1; no firm D call. V was cut by 1 base and J by 3 bases, with 8 bases left in between. Germline CDR1 is SGHRS and CDR2 is YFSETQ. The CDR3 loop spans 14 amino acids. The full variable domain, with the rest looked up from reference TRBV5-1 and TRBJ2-1, is KAGVTQTPRYLIKTRGQQVTLSCSPISGHRSVSWYQQTPGQGLQFLFEYFSETQRNKGNFPGRFSGRQFSNSRSEMNVSTLELGDSALYLCASSLPRVYNEQFFGPGTRLTVL.